This T cell receptor (beta chain) was captured in a study of shared T cell receptors in the human thymus. Trimming stripped 0 bases from V and 0 bases from J, with 8 bases between. CDR1 is KGHSY and CDR2 is FQNENV in the germline V gene. CDR3 length equals 15 residues. Here immunoSEQ multiplex PCR was the method, and the copy in TCRdb shows in-frame clones only, minus some. The profile shows about 660,000 clones, roughly 90% of them singletons. In addition, the sample was reused for a study of human thymus T cells. From that paper: Thymus was obtained from resections taken during corrective heart surgery. A high degree of thymic repertoire overlap among unrelated individuals was reported in related research.

Source material: thymocytes. The gene calls are TRBV16 and TRBJ2-5, with unresolved D. This receptor was taken from a boy under three years old with a congenital heart defect. CDR3 sequence: CASSQSCANQETQYF. Written as DNA, the CDR3 is TGTGCCAGCAGCCAATCGTGCGCTAACCAAGAGACCCAGTACTTC. The full variable domain, with the rest looked up from reference TRBV16 and TRBJ2-5, is GEEVAQTPKHLVRGEGQKAKLYCAPIKGHSYVFWYQQVLKNEFKFLISFQNENVFDETGMPKERFSAKCLPNSPCSLEIQATKLEDSAVYFCASSQSCANQETQYFGPGTRLLVL.